This TCR beta chain comes out of a study of neoadjuvant anti-PD-1 for oral cavity cancer (dated by TCRdb to the early 2020s). Regarding the research as a whole: Patients mostly received three to four biweekly doses of nivolumab at 3 mg/kg before curative-intent surgical resection. A fourth nivolumab dose was given around day 43 to patients without progression, and definitive surgical resection was performed in those patients on days 50-56. Under RECIST 1.1, a patient counted as a responder if showing complete response, partial response or stable disease, and as a non-responder if showing progression. The parent correlative cohort included roughly 13 patients, with an approximately 34% response rate. Beyond this particular receptor, the publication reports: TCR analyses included only a few patients per response group, and the authors called for larger cohorts for validation. After neoadjuvant nivolumab, non-responders showed significantly higher T cell clonality (Gini index) in PBMCs than responders did. Higher pretreatment blood Treg/Th17 ratios correlated with both higher pretreatment blood TCRbeta clonality and lower post-treatment tumor TCRbeta clonality.

Sample time point, as interpreted from the label and publication: after neoadjuvant nivolumab, at surgical resection. Patients were newly diagnosed with stage II-IVA oral cavity squamous cell carcinoma and had received no prior systemic or radiation treatment. The cohort was made up of patients with locally advanced, HPV-negative oral cavity squamous cell carcinoma. No culture maintenance or expansion was done, as the peripheral blood mononuclear cells went straight to analysis. The samples were obtained from a longitudinal correlative study of a single-arm phase II trial testing neoadjuvant nivolumab in oral cavity squamous cell carcinoma. Subject-matched pre- and post-treatment PBMCs and tumors from three responders and three non-responders underwent genomic DNA-based TCRbeta sequencing. Peripheral blood mononuclear cells were drawn once before nivolumab treatment and a second time after treatment, when surgery took place. Genomic DNA was isolated from PBMCs using the Maxwell RSC DNA from Cells kit.

For deep sequencing, each PBMC sample was run in six replicates, with libraries mostly built from approximately 0.45 ug of input genomic DNA. The immunoSEQ hsTCRbeta kit was used to prepare TCRbeta libraries according to the manufacturer's instructions. An Illumina NovaSeq 6000 S4 flow cell was used to sequence the final libraries, which had first been combined to 3 nM. The authors' pipeline ran thus. The immunoSEQ Analyzer was used for raw data preprocessing and quality control. The analysis was restricted to productive rearrangements, with each unique CDR3 amino acid sequence defining a clonotype. Repertoire clonality was estimated as the Gini-Simpson index, which was computed with the R package tcR. Gini indices were compared with Student's t test, and associations with tumor size change were assessed by Pearson correlation. Drawn from immuneACCESS, this table holds only the in-frame rearrangements with V and J called that TCRdb kept. Clones are partly lost; checked studies trace under half to an unresolved V gene and leave the rest unexplained. From that table come the V and J calls and clone size; the DNA was used to work out D and trimming. The sample table holds over 65,000 clones, of which 80% to 90% were seen once. The ten largest clones represent approximately 2.6% of the sample.

In this sample, this clone turned up once. This clone's antigen is unknown. Base qualities are not recorded, but no much larger clone differs from it by a single base. Based on the germline V gene, the CDR1 and CDR2 sequences are SNHLY and FYNNEI. Counted from cysteine to phenylalanine, this CDR3 has 16 amino acids. The read is trimmed to its CDR3 DNA, 48 bases read in frame from base 1. V ends up 1 base short and J 2 bases short, with an unmatched junction base count of 4. The source was PBMCs, collected after nivolumab (anti-PD-1) treatment. The clonotype was recovered from a person aged 35 to 85 with oral cavity squamous cell carcinoma. The V and J genes are TRBV2 and TRBJ1-5; TRBD1 fits 8 bases in the junction. The CDR3 reads as follows: CASSEDRGSRNQPQHF. The DNA sequence follows: TGTGCCAGCAGTGAAGACAGGGGGTCTCGCAATCAGCCCCAGCATTTT.